The entry that follows covers one T cell receptor (beta chain) sequence. This clonotype appeared a few times. Its antigen specificity is not known. No base-level quality is on record; no much larger clone is a single base apart. This sample is drawn from a study of CD8 T cells in ankylosing spondylitis (dated by TCRdb to about 2017). Some background on the complete study: T cell receptor beta repertoires were profiled in healthy donors and ankylosing spondylitis patients so that disease-linked TCR variants could be found. Peripheral blood was sampled, and synovial fluid was also collected from ankylosing spondylitis patients. The full study cohort comprised around 23 ankylosing spondylitis patients and over a hundred healthy donors.

The V end loses 6 bases and the J end loses 3 bases, and a stretch of 11 bases separates them. The CDR3 holds 13 amino acids from the cysteine to the phenylalanine. The read is trimmed to its CDR3 DNA, 39 bases read in frame from base 1. General conclusions and limits of the study: A CD8+ phenotype was shown by the disease-linked clones, which were found at relatively low frequencies in peripheral blood. Blood from ankylosing spondylitis patients appeared to be characterized by a TCR beta motif composed of about 8 highly homologous amino acid variants. Significant enrichment of the disease-linked clones was reported in matched synovial fluid samples from ankylosing spondylitis patients. Some of the motif variants had been reported before in the synovial fluid and blood of reactive arthritis patients, a finding that suggests common disease-initiation mechanisms.

The sequencer listed for this sample is Illumina HiSeq 2500. Quantitative 5'-RACE with molecular barcodes was the method used to prepare the TCR beta libraries. Under the source paper's analysis protocol: Disease-linked TCR variants were identified with a new computational method built on a probabilistic model of VDJ rearrangement. Using fastp trimming at Q25 and MiXCR clonotype assembly, TCRdb reanalyzed the public sequencing data and kept in-frame beta chains. Under each unique CDR3 protein, matching rows form one entry showing the most common genes and DNA. None of the V and J calls come from the authors' own analysis; TCRdb made them. The sample yields around 220,000 distinct CDR3 sequences; about 11% were counted once. Jointly, the top ten make up roughly a fifth of the sample.

This receptor was obtained from a male donor with ankylosing spondylitis or in good health (not recorded which). The sequenced sample was blood, either unsorted or a sorted T cell fraction (not recorded which). The chain links TRBV12-3 or TRBV12-4 with TRBJ2-5, with the D gene call left open. The CDR3 amino acid sequence is: CASRQVGEETQYF. The DNA is as follows: TGTGCCAGCAGGCAGGTGGGCGAAGAGACCCAGTACTTC.